The rows below give T cell receptor beta chains drawn from one sample of a study of cytomegalovirus exposure and HLA in healthy donors. The protocol was immunoSEQ multiplex PCR, while the TCRdb copy is restricted to in-frame clones and leaves out a portion. Of about 160,000 clones in the sample, around 68% are singletons; the top ten hold 1.4% to 1.5%. Sequenced sample: PBMCs. Every receptor here comes from a man over 45 in good health and CMV-seronegative. CDR3s include the opening cysteine and the closing phenylalanine or tryptophan. Each record gives: D gene, V gene, J gene, clone size, CDR3 DNA, CDR3 protein. D genes are given only for firm matches. The size field is filled for only some rows; it gives once, few, many or a size class.

>.|TRBV5-1|TRBJ2-7|once
TGCGCCAGCAGCTCGTACACCGTCTCCTACGAGCAGTACTTC
CASSSYTVSYEQYF
>TRBD2|TRBV18|TRBJ2-4|.
TGTGCCAGCTCACCACCGAGAGGGAGGGTCAAAAACATTCAGTACTTC
CASSPPRGRVKNIQYF
>TRBD1|TRBV15|TRBJ1-3|.
TGTGCCACCAGCCGAGACCGAACAGGGGTCGGAAACACCATATATTTT
CATSRDRTGVGNTIYF
>.|TRBV30|TRBJ1-3|.
TGTGCCTGGAGTGTACAGTGCCAGGTCTGCTCTGGAAACACCATATATTTT
CAWSVQCQVCSGNTIYF
>TRBD2|TRBV19|TRBJ2-3|.
TGTGCCAGCACGCAGACTAGCGGGGTCACAGATACGCAGTATTTT
CASTQTSGVTDTQYF
>.|TRBV5-1|TRBJ1-2|few
TGCGCCAGCAGCTTGGTTTCCGGGGGTGGCTACACCTTC
CASSLVSGGGYTF
>.|TRBV28|TRBJ2-5|.
TGTGCCAGCAGTTTAACCGGGTTGGGAGAGACCCAGTACTTC
CASSLTGLGETQYF
>TRBD1|TRBV4-1|TRBJ1-2|.
TGCGCCAGCAGCCATCACCTGGACAGGGGTGGGGGCTATGGCTACACCTTC
CASSHHLDRGGGYGYTF
>.|TRBV7-9|TRBJ1-4|.
TGTGCCAGCAGTCAATGGCAGGGGACAACTAATGAAAAACTGTTTTTT
CASSQWQGTTNEKLFF
>.|TRBV9|TRBJ1-5|.
TGTGCCAGCATCCAGGGTCAGCCCCAGCATTTT
CASIQGQPQHF
>TRBD2|TRBV2|TRBJ2-2|once
TGTGCCAGCAGGGAGCGGGATAGCGCGAACACCGGGGAGCTGTTTTTT
CASRERDSANTGELFF
>.|TRBV7-2|TRBJ1-6|.
TGTGCCAGCAGCCCGACTCGGAGTGTGGATTCACCCCTCCACTTT
CASSPTRSVDSPLHF
>TRBD2|TRBV5-4|TRBJ2-7|.
TGTGCCAGCAGTCCCGGTGGGGGGGGGTACGAGCAGTACTTC
CASSPGGGGYEQYF
>.|TRBV28|TRBJ1-2|.
TGTGCCAGCAGTTTACGTAGTACAGGGCGGGACTATGGCTACACCTTC
CASSLRSTGRDYGYTF
>.|TRBV27|TRBJ1-3|.
TGTGCCAGCAGTGGGGGCTACTCTGGAAACACCATATATTTT
CASSGGYSGNTIYF
>TRBD1|TRBV6-6|TRBJ1-2|few
TGTGCCAGCAGTTACGGGACAGGGGATAGCTATGGCTACACCTTC
CASSYGTGDSYGYTF
>.|TRBV9|TRBJ1-1|.
TGTGCCAGCAGCGCCAACAGGAACACTGAAGCTTTCTTT
CASSANRNTEAFF
>.|TRBV6-6|TRBJ1-4|.
TGTGCCAGCAGTTCTCCTATCAGGGGCGAAAAACTGTTTTTT
CASSSPIRGEKLFF
>TRBD2|TRBV7-2|TRBJ2-5|.
TGTGCCAGCAGCTTAGGGACTAGCGGGTTCACGACCCAGTACTTC
CASSLGTSGFTTQYF
>.|TRBV6-5|TRBJ1-4|.
TGTGCCAGCAGTTACTCAAAGGGGATGAAGGAAAAACTGTTTTTT
CASSYSKGMKEKLFF
>TRBD1|TRBV6-1|TRBJ1-2|.
TGTGCCAGCAGTGAAACTGACAGGGGGACGGGTGATGGCTACACCTTC
CASSETDRGTGDGYTF
>.|TRBV6-5|TRBJ1-1|few
TGTGCCAGCAGTTACTCGGGCAGAATGAACACTGAAGCTTTCTTT
CASSYSGRMNTEAFF
>.|TRBV5-1|TRBJ2-1|few
TGCGCCAGCAGCTTGACTTCCTCGGACTTTTACAATGAGCAGTTCTTC
CASSLTSSDFYNEQFF
>TRBD1|TRBV18|TRBJ1-2|few
TGTGCCAGCTCACCACCGGACAGGGTCTCAGATGGCTACACCTTC
CASSPPDRVSDGYTF
>.|TRBV9|TRBJ1-4|once
TGTGCCAGCAGCGTAGACAGACGCTTTAATGAAAAACTGTTTTTT
CASSVDRRFNEKLFF
>.|TRBV19|TRBJ1-2|.
TGTGCCAGTAGTAACCCTGGGGGGTCTGGCTATGGCTACACCTTC
CASSNPGGSGYGYTF
>TRBD1|TRBV4-3|TRBJ1-2|few
TGCGCCAGCAGCCAAGAAAGTCCACAGGGGAGAGGGAACTATGGCTACACCTTC
CASSQESPQGRGNYGYTF
>.|TRBV5-1|TRBJ2-5|.
TGCGCCAGCAGCTTAGACCCGACGGGGACCCAGTACTTC
CASSLDPTGTQYF
>.|TRBV7-2|TRBJ2-3|.
TGTGCCAGCAGCTTAGCCATCTCAGGGGGGAACACAGATACGCAGTATTTT
CASSLAISGGNTDTQYF
>TRBD2|TRBV10-3|TRBJ2-1|.
TGTGCCATCAGGACTAGCGGGGGGGCCTTTAGCTCCTACAATGAGCAGTTCTTC
CAIRTSGGAFSSYNEQFF
>TRBD2|TRBV7-2|TRBJ2-1|few
TGTGCCAGCACCTCTCATAGCGGGGGGGACAATGAGCAGTTCTTC
CASTSHSGGDNEQFF
>.|TRBV4-1|TRBJ1-1|.
TGCGCCAGCAGCCAAGCGGAAAGACAGTTGAACACTGAAGCTTTCTTT
CASSQAERQLNTEAFF
>TRBD2|TRBV27|TRBJ2-3|.
TGTGCCAGCAGTTCCTCGGGGAGGGCCACAGATACGCAGTATTTT
CASSSSGRATDTQYF
>TRBD1|TRBV7-9|TRBJ1-1|once
TGTGCCAGCAGTCAGACAGGGGGGATGAACACTGAAGCTTTCTTT
CASSQTGGMNTEAFF
>.|TRBV11-2|TRBJ1-1|.
TGTGCCAGCACCCCCGTGGTACAGTTGAACACTGAAGCTTTCTTT
CASTPVVQLNTEAFF
>TRBD1|TRBV4-2|TRBJ1-2|few
TGTGCCAGCAGCCAAGATGACAGGGCCGACTATGGCTACACCTTC
CASSQDDRADYGYTF
>.|TRBV6-6|TRBJ2-3|.
TGTGCCAGCAGTTACCTGAGCACCACAGATACGCAGTATTTT
CASSYLSTTDTQYF
>TRBD2|TRBV6-5|TRBJ2-7|few
TGTGCCAGCTTTAGCGGGGGGGCCTACCGGGAGCAGTACTTC
CASFSGGAYREQYF
>TRBD1|TRBV11-2|TRBJ1-6|.
TGTGCCAGCAGCAAAGGGACAGGTAGCAATTCACCCCTCCACTTT
CASSKGTGSNSPLHF
>.|TRBV6-5|TRBJ1-2|.
TGTGCCAGCGGTCAGGGTTCCGTCGGCTACACCTTC
CASGQGSVGYTF
>.|TRBV27|TRBJ2-2|.
TGTGCCAGCAGTCCGCGGGACGTCACCGGGGAGCTGTTTTTT
CASSPRDVTGELFF
>TRBD1|TRBV4-2|TRBJ1-2|few
TGTGCCAGCAGCCAAGAGGAGACAGGGTTTGGCTATGGCTACACCTTC
CASSQEETGFGYGYTF
>TRBD2|TRBV19|TRBJ2-3|.
TGTGCCAGTAGCGGGCCTAGCGGGGGGGCCGCGGCGCAGTATTTT
CASSGPSGGAAAQYF
>TRBD1|TRBV13|TRBJ1-1|few
TGTGCCAGCAGCTTAGGCCCAGGGGGTTCTGAAGCTTTCTTT
CASSLGPGGSEAFF
>TRBD2|TRBV6-1|TRBJ2-4|.
TGTGCCAGCAGGGGGGGGGATCTTGTAAAAAACATTCAGTACTTC
CASRGGDLVKNIQYF
>.|TRBV6-1|TRBJ1-1|.
TGTGCCAGCAGTGAACGGGGGGTGATCACTGAAGCTTTCTTT
CASSERGVITEAFF
>TRBD1|TRBV5-1|TRBJ2-1|.
TGCGCCAGCAGCTTGGGGGGACAGGGGAGCTCCTACAATGAGCAGTTCTTC
CASSLGGQGSSYNEQFF
>.|TRBV7-8|TRBJ1-4|.
TGTGCCAGCAGCAACCCCGGGGCAACTAATGAAAAACTGTTTTTT
CASSNPGATNEKLFF